A single sample gave rise to the 15 T cell receptor beta chains below, sequenced in a study of cytomegalovirus exposure and HLA in healthy donors. PCR primers comprised 60 Vbeta and 13 Jbeta primers. Here immunoSEQ multiplex PCR was the method, and the copy in TCRdb shows in-frame clones only, minus some. The sample includes over 150,000 clones, 75% to 85% of them seen just once. Material for sequencing was PBMCs. These receptors were obtained from a man aged 45-60 years in good health and CMV-seropositive.

The genes are TRBV19 and TRBJ2-3, with 10 bases matching TRBD2. Germline V gene sequence: CDR1 LNHDA, CDR2 SQIVND (reference sequence). Trimming at V came to 4 bases and at J to 3 bases, leaving 4 bases not matched to a gene. The CDR3 consists of 15 residues. For the CDR3, the DNA is TGTGCCAGTAGTACCACTAGCGGGGCTACAGATACGCAGTATTTT. This sequence encodes CASSTTSGATDTQYF.

The CDR3 coding sequence is TGTGCCAGCAGCTTAGCGCGGGGGTCAGTTGGCTACACCTTC. It is translated as CASSLARGSVGYTF. This chain links TRBV7-2 with TRBJ1-2, with D possibly TRBD1 on 5 matching bases. CDR3 length: 14 amino acids. V lost 0 bases and J lost 7, with 12 bases in between. Germline V gene lookup returns CDR1 SGHTA and CDR2 FQGNSA.

The CDR3 region has the DNA TGTGCCAGCAGTTATGTACAGGGAGGGGAAAAACTGTTTTTT. It translates to CASSYVQGGEKLFF. The chain recombines TRBV6-5 with TRBJ1-4, with D possibly being TRBD1 (6 bases). The V end lost 3 bases, the J end lost 8 bases, and 13 bases lay between the germline ends. CDR1 is MNHEY and CDR2 is SVGAGI in the germline V gene. The CDR3 runs to 14 residues.

Written as DNA, the CDR3 is TGTGCCAGCAGGAACGGGGGGAGCTCCTACGAGCAGTACTTC. Encoded protein: CASRNGGSSYEQYF. J is TRBJ2-7 and V is TRBV5-4; 7 nucleotides align to TRBD2. Germline loops: CDR1 SGHNT, CDR2 YYREEE (reference sequence). This CDR3 is built from 14 residues. Losses at the gene ends were 5 bases for V and 0 bases for J; bases not matched to a gene: 5.

The gene calls are TRBV11-2 and TRBJ2-1, with TRBD1 identical over 7 bases. Germline V gives CDR1 SGHAT, CDR2 FQNNGV. There are 13 residues in the CDR3. The junction had 6 bases not matched to a gene; V was cut back by 5 bases and J by 8 bases. The DNA for the CDR3 is TGTGCCAGCAGCCTCGACAGGGCGGATGAGCAGTTCTTC. This encodes CASSLDRADEQFF.

This clone was counted between two and nine times. The chain combines TRBV9 with TRBJ1-5; D call uncertain. This CDR3 spans 16 amino acids. The V end was cut by 4 bases, the J end by 5 bases, with 19 bases between. Germline lookup yields CDR1 SGDLS and CDR2 YYNGEE. CDR3 loop: CASSRLATTPHQPQHF. In DNA form, the CDR3 reads TGTGCCAGCAGCCGACTAGCAACAACCCCTCATCAGCCCCAGCATTTT.

The J gene is TRBJ2-2, the V gene TRBV28; 8 bases match TRBD2. The J segment lost 5 bases and the V segment lost 4 bases, leaving 9 bases of the junction unmatched. This CDR3 is 16 amino acids long. The V gene's germline CDR1 is MDHEN and CDR2 SYDVKM. In DNA form, the CDR3 reads TGTGCCAGCAGTTCCCCCGGGGGGGTGGGGACCGGGGAGCTGTTTTTT. Amino acid sequence: CASSSPGGVGTGELFF.

The V call is TRBV2, the J call TRBJ2-1; D uncertain. Trimming shortened V by 4 bases and J by 7 bases, and 17 bases separated the two germline ends. The CDR3 covers 15 residues. Looked up from germline, CDR1 is SNHLY and CDR2 is FYNNEI. Written as DNA, the CDR3 is TGTGCCAGCAGTGTGCGACATCGCTCTGGGAATGAGCAGTTCTTC. Encoded protein: CASSVRHRSGNEQFF.

As to this clone: At one end the junction does not follow the germline gene, possibly because of a read error. The chain has TRBV5-8 and TRBJ1-2; perhaps TRBD1 as D (6 bases). This CDR3 is built from 10 residues. Germline lookup yields CDR1 SGHTS and CDR2 YDEGEE. For the CDR3, the DNA is TGTGCCAGCAGCTTGACAAGGGGGTGCTTC. Amino acid sequence: CASSLTRGCF.

The chain has TRBV9 and TRBJ2-3; the match to TRBD1 covers 7 bases. The CDR3 covers 15 residues. The trim removed 4 bases at V and 0 bases at J, leaving 5 bases unmatched. In germline, CDR1 is SGDLS, CDR2 YYNGEE. DNA for the CDR3: TGTGCCAGCAGCCCGGACAGGCCTAGCACAGATACGCAGTATTTT. Residues: CASSPDRPSTDTQYF. Together with reference TRBV9 and TRBJ2-3, the CDR3 gives the full variable domain: DSGVTQTPKHLITATGQRVTLRCSPRSGDLSVYWYQQSLDQGLQFLIQYYNGEERAKGNILERFSAQQFPDLHSELNLSSLELGDSALYFCASSPDRPSTDTQYFGPGTRLTVL.

This clone has just a few counts. The genes are TRBV29-1 and TRBJ2-7; 7 positions agree with TRBD2. The CDR3 is made up of 14 amino acids. CDR1 and CDR2 (germline): SQVTM, ANQGSEA. The J segment lost 2 bases and the V segment lost 1 base, leaving 5 bases of the junction unmatched. CDR3 nucleotide sequence: TGCAGCGTTGAAGGGCGGGGGACTCCCTACGAGCAGTACTTC. This translates into CSVEGRGTPYEQYF.

The chain is built from TRBV5-1 and TRBJ2-2; D might be TRBD2 (5 bases). The CDR3 covers 17 residues. Germline CDR1 reads SGHRS; CDR2 reads YFSETQ. V lost 1 base, J lost 3 bases, and 16 bases lay in between. The CDR3 DNA reads as TGCGCCAGCAGCTTGATAACTTCGGGGTACGACACCGGGGAGCTGTTTTTT. Translating gives CASSLITSGYDTGELFF.

The chain links TRBV11-3 to TRBJ1-1; D remains ambiguous. The CDR3 is 12 amino acids. Trimming shortened V by 4 bases and J by 5 bases, and 8 bases separated the two germline ends. Germline V gives CDR1 SGHNT, CDR2 YENEEA. CDR3 nucleotide sequence: TGTGCCAGCAGCTCCGAGGGAACTGAAGCTTTCTTT. Protein product: CASSSEGTEAFF.

In this sample, this clone turned up once. The chain couples TRBV9 to TRBJ2-7, with 7 bases identical to TRBD1. The germline V gene encodes CDR1 SGDLS and CDR2 YYNGEE. Losses at the gene ends were 2 bases for V and 1 base for J; bases not matched to a gene: 3. The CDR3 runs 14 residues. CDR3 in amino acids: CASSVWDSSYEQYF. The DNA for the CDR3 is TGTGCCAGCAGCGTCTGGGACAGTTCCTACGAGCAGTACTTC.

V is TRBV10-1 and J is TRBJ1-1; D unclear. The CDR3 is 16 residues long. Germline values: CDR1 WNHNN, CDR2 SYGVQD (reference sequence). The CDR3 region has the DNA TGCTCTAAACGCCACCCGAAGCGCGGGAGGAACACTGAAGCTTTCTTT. Amino acids: CSKRHPKRGRNTEAFF.